Listed below are T cell receptor beta chains from one sample, sequenced in a study of shared clonotypes between healthy human individuals. Method: immunoSEQ multiplex PCR; TCRdb's copy keeps in-frame clones and lacks some. The repertoire has around 2.1 million clones, approximately 94% of them found once; the top ten carry 1.7%. The specimen was naive CD8+ T cells from PBMCs. These TCRs come from a man between 18 and 29 years old in good health. Some clones in this sample may be carry-over from other donors' samples. Each CDR3 is given with its conserved first and last residue. Fields, in order: D gene, clone size, J gene, V gene, CDR3 protein, CDR3 DNA. The D gene is left open where the match is weak. The size of a clone is reported for some rows only, either as once, few or many, or as a class for expanded clones.

.	.	TRBJ1-1	TRBV6-5	CASSTRGGNNEAFF	TGTGCCAGCAGTACAAGGGGTGGGAATAATGAAGCTTTCTTT
.	.	TRBJ2-3	TRBV28	CASSPRGTDTQYF	TGTGCCAGCAGTCCGAGGGGGACAGATACGCAGTATTTT
TRBD2	.	TRBJ2-7	TRBV6-6	CASSYKAGGPNEQYF	TGTGCCAGCAGTTACAAAGCGGGAGGGCCTAACGAGCAGTACTTC
TRBD2	.	TRBJ2-7	TRBV12-5	CASGTSGSPYEQYF	TGTGCTAGTGGCACTAGCGGGAGCCCCTACGAGCAGTACTTC
.	.	TRBJ2-7	TRBV6-1	CASSVLGRRSIVYEQYF	TGTGCCAGCAGTGTACTAGGACGGAGATCTATCGTCTACGAGCAGTACTTC
.	.	TRBJ2-7	TRBV7-2	CASSLPGGSYEQYF	TGTGCCAGCAGCTTGCCAGGAGGCTCCTACGAGCAGTACTTC
TRBD2	.	TRBJ2-5	TRBV6-1	CASSGGTSGRVETQYF	TGTGCCAGCAGTGGGGGGACTAGCGGGAGGGTGGAGACCCAGTACTTC
TRBD1	.	TRBJ1-5	TRBV6-1	CASSEVSRDRGLRKPQHF	TGTGCCAGCAGTGAAGTGTCCCGGGACAGGGGGCTGAGAAAGCCCCAGCATTTT
.	.	TRBJ2-7	TRBV15	CATSRDFLGAGYEQYF	TGTGCCACCAGCAGAGATTTTTTGGGGGCTGGGTACGAGCAGTACTTC
.	once	TRBJ1-1	TRBV15	CATSRMNTEAFF	TGTGCCACCAGCAGAATGAACACTGAAGCTTTCTTT
.	.	TRBJ1-2	TRBV4-1	CASSQDWNRDSYGYTF	TGCGCCAGCAGCCAAGATTGGAACAGGGATTCCTATGGCTACACCTTC
TRBD1	.	TRBJ1-2	TRBV13	CASSTRGQGAPNYGYTF	TGTGCCAGCAGCACCCGGGGACAGGGGGCCCCTAACTATGGCTACACCTTC
.	.	TRBJ2-7	TRBV5-6	CASSLAHGGYEQYF	TGTGCCAGCAGCTTGGCCCACGGGGGCTACGAGCAGTACTTC
.	once	TRBJ2-7	TRBV7-2	CASSSFGGSSYEQYF	TGTGCCAGCAGCTCTTTTGGCGGAAGCTCCTACGAGCAGTACTTC
.	.	TRBJ2-1	TRBV7-3	CASSLSQGTYNEQFF	TGTGCCAGCAGCTTATCCCAGGGAACCTACAATGAGCAGTTCTTC
TRBD2	once	TRBJ2-3	TRBV28	CASSPETSGTDTQYF	TGTGCCAGCAGTCCAGAGACTAGCGGCACAGATACGCAGTATTTT
.	.	TRBJ2-7	TRBV28	CASSLDSDEQYF	TGTGCCAGCAGTCTGGACAGTGACGAGCAGTACTTC
.	.	TRBJ2-5	TRBV7-8	CASSLLRFGGDETQYF	TGTGCCAGCAGCCTACTCCGTTTCGGGGGTGACGAGACCCAGTACTTC
.	.	TRBJ2-5	TRBV7-9	CASSDMLIGRYQETQYF	TGTGCCAGCAGTGATATGCTGATCGGCCGTTACCAAGAGACCCAGTACTTC
.	once	TRBJ2-6	TRBV6-5	CASSPTGANVLTF	TGTGCCAGCAGCCCTACTGGGGCCAACGTCCTGACTTTC
TRBD1	.	TRBJ1-1	TRBV6-1	CATLGGQGWGEAFF	TGTGCCACCCTGGGGGGACAGGGATGGGGTGAAGCTTTCTTT
.	.	TRBJ2-1	TRBV28	CASSLTGDNEQFF	TGTGCCAGCAGTTTAACTGGGGACAATGAGCAGTTCTTC
.	.	TRBJ2-2	TRBV5-1	CASSDWEAYTGELFF	TGCGCCAGCAGTGACTGGGAGGCGTACACCGGGGAGCTGTTTTTT
.	.	TRBJ2-7	TRBV29-1	CSVEGGFGLGGNYEQYF	TGCAGCGTTGAAGGGGGCTTTGGTCTAGGGGGTAACTACGAGCAGTACTTC
TRBD1	.	TRBJ2-7	TRBV18	CASSPVDRAPYEQYF	TGTGCCAGCTCACCGGTCGACAGGGCCCCCTACGAGCAGTACTTC
TRBD1	.	TRBJ2-7	TRBV27	CASRPPGTGYEQYF	TGTGCCAGCAGACCACCCGGGACAGGCTACGAGCAGTACTTC
.	.	TRBJ2-1	TRBV7-9	CASSSTGTYNEQFF	TGTGCCAGCAGCTCAACAGGGACCTACAATGAGCAGTTCTTC
TRBD1	.	TRBJ2-2	TRBV11-2	CASRYRGQGGNTGELFF	TGTGCCAGCAGATATAGAGGACAGGGTGGGAACACCGGGGAGCTGTTTTTT
.	.	TRBJ1-2	TRBV7-9	CAVHAGFPYGYTF	TGTGCCGTACACGCGGGGTTTCCCTATGGCTACACCTTC
.	few	TRBJ2-7	TRBV27	CASSFGLTYEQYF	TGTGCCAGCAGTTTTGGGTTAACCTACGAGCAGTACTTC
.	.	TRBJ2-1	TRBV9	CASKNRQGPRDNEQFF	TGTGCCAGCAAAAACCGGCAAGGGCCAAGGGACAATGAGCAGTTCTTC
.	once	TRBJ1-1	TRBV27	CASSRLGNTEAFF	TGTGCCAGCAGCAGGCTCGGGAACACTGAAGCTTTCTTT
.	.	TRBJ1-2	TRBV6-5	CASSYGREDYGYTF	TGTGCCAGCAGTTACGGCAGGGAAGACTATGGCTACACCTTC
TRBD1	.	TRBJ2-7	TRBV7-2	CASSFIDRGYEQYF	TGTGCCAGCAGCTTCATAGACAGGGGTTACGAGCAGTACTTC
.	.	TRBJ1-3	TRBV19	CASTRTIIVGNTIYF	TGTGCCAGTACTCGGACTATAATCGTGGGAAACACCATATATTTT
.	.	TRBJ1-5	TRBV19	CASSIDRGSNQPQHF	TGTGCCAGTAGTATAGATCGAGGGAGCAATCAGCCCCAGCATTTT
.	.	TRBJ2-1	TRBV7-9	CASSLEWDEQFF	TGTGCCAGCAGCTTAGAATGGGATGAGCAGTTCTTC
TRBD2	.	TRBJ2-7	TRBV7-2	CASSLSSGATLYEQYF	TGTGCCAGCAGCTTATCTAGCGGGGCCACTCTTTACGAGCAGTACTTC
TRBD1	.	TRBJ1-1	TRBV2	CAITTSGGEFTEAFF	TGTGCCATCACAACGTCAGGGGGCGAGTTCACTGAAGCTTTCTTT
.	once	TRBJ2-2	TRBV15	CATSLGGDTGELFF	TGTGCCACCAGCCTAGGAGGGGACACCGGGGAGCTGTTTTTT
.	.	TRBJ2-7	TRBV7-6	CASSLAGRVEQYF	TGTGCCAGCAGCTTAGCCGGGCGGGTCGAGCAGTACTTC
TRBD2	.	TRBJ2-1	TRBV30	CAWRGLAGVTYNEQFF	TGTGCCTGGAGGGGACTAGCGGGAGTGACCTACAATGAGCAGTTCTTC
TRBD1	.	TRBJ1-4	TRBV10-2	CAWTGWSEKLFF	TGCGCCTGGACAGGATGGAGTGAAAAACTGTTTTTT
.	once	TRBJ2-7	TRBV6-5	CASSPQGTYEQYF	TGTGCCAGCAGTCCCCAGGGAACCTACGAGCAGTACTTC
TRBD1	.	TRBJ2-5	TRBV2	CASSEREGGWTQYF	TGTGCCAGCAGTGAACGCGAAGGGGGCTGGACCCAGTACTTC
.	.	TRBJ2-7	TRBV5-5	CASSLAPNSYEQYF	TGTGCCAGCAGCTTGGCTCCCAACTCCTACGAGCAGTACTTC
.	few	TRBJ1-1	TRBV30	CAWSVTNTEAFF	TGTGCCTGGAGTGTAACGAACACTGAAGCTTTCTTT
TRBD2	.	TRBJ2-1	TRBV7-6	CASSLREGNEQFF	TGTGCCAGCAGCTTGCGGGAGGGTAATGAGCAGTTCTTC
.	.	TRBJ1-1	TRBV15	CATSAQLAVGQGQAFF	TGTGCCACCAGCGCCCAGTTGGCGGTGGGGCAGGGACAAGCTTTCTTT
TRBD2	.	TRBJ2-7	TRBV9	CASSPGAGGREQYF	TGTGCCAGCAGCCCAGGTGCGGGAGGCCGGGAGCAGTACTTC
.	.	TRBJ1-4	TRBV7-9	CASSLGFGGAEKLFF	TGTGCCAGCAGCTTAGGGTTCGGGGGCGCGGAAAAACTGTTTTTT
.	.	TRBJ2-3	TRBV7-3	CASSRSWGGTDTQYF	TGTGCCAGCAGCCGGAGCTGGGGGGGCACAGATACGCAGTATTTT
.	.	TRBJ1-1	TRBV5-6	CASSSTMNTEAFF	TGTGCCAGCAGCTCCACAATGAACACTGAAGCTTTCTTT
.	.	TRBJ2-7	TRBV5-4	CASSPRRDTSYEQYF	TGTGCCAGCAGCCCCCGCCGGGACACCAGCTACGAGCAGTACTTC
.	.	TRBJ2-1	TRBV4-1	CASSHQRTTINNEQFF	TGCGCCAGCAGCCATCAGAGGACTACAATAAACAATGAGCAGTTCTTC
.	once	TRBJ2-7	TRBV5-6	CASSWSGTDYEQYF	TGTGCCAGCAGCTGGAGCGGGACAGACTACGAGCAGTACTTC
.	few	TRBJ2-2	TRBV6-1	CATRGVRGQLFF	TGTGCCACTAGGGGAGTTCGCGGGCAGCTGTTTTTT
.	.	TRBJ1-6	TRBV10-3	CATHSGRAGSPLHF	TGTGCCACCCACTCGGGGAGGGCTGGGTCACCCCTCCACTTT
.	few	TRBJ1-1	TRBV27	CASSVGSRSVAFF	TGTGCCAGCAGTGTCGGGAGTCGCTCTGTTGCTTTCTTT